The entry below gives a single TCR beta chain sequence along with its context. Profiling relied on immunoSEQ multiplex PCR, and the TCRdb table lists in-frame clones only, not all of them. The top ten hold roughly 1.5% of the sample, which has roughly 700,000 clones, around 90% seen once. The record originates from a study of Ad26.COV2.S vaccination and SARS-CoV-2 variants. Described treatment: 15 to 20 received Ad26.COV2.S at low or high dose, single or two shots; about five received placebo; per-sample allocation not given. Day 63 after the first vaccine or placebo injection was the time point for sampling. An 18-55-year-old adult in Boston served as donor. V gave up 0 bases and J gave up 4 bases, with 13 bases separating them. The germline CDR1 and CDR2 sequences are ENHRY and SYGVKD. The CDR3 is made up of 15 amino acids.

The clonotype comes from a person between 18 and 59 years old who received the Ad26.COV2.S COVID-19 vaccine or a placebo. Sample: peripheral blood, taken in a trial of Ad26.COV2.S vaccine versus placebo. The chain uses TRBV10-3 and TRBJ2-7, with TRBD1 as a possible D gene (7 bases). The CDR3 DNA reads TGTGCCATCAGTGAGTCTTTACAGGGGAGGTACGAGCAGTACTTC. Translating gives CAISESLQGRYEQYF.